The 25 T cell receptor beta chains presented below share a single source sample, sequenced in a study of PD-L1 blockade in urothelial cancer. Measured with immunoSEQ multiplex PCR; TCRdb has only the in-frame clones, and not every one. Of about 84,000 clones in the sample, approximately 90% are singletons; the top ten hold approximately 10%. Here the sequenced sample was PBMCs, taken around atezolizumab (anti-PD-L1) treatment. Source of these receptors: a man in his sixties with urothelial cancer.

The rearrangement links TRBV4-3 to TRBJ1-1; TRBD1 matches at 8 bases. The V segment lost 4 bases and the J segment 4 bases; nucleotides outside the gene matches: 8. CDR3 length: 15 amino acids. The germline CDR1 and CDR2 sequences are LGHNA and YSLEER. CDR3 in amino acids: CASSLKDRGGTEAFF. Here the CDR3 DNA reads TGCGCCAGCAGCCTCAAAGACAGGGGAGGCACTGAAGCTTTCTTT.

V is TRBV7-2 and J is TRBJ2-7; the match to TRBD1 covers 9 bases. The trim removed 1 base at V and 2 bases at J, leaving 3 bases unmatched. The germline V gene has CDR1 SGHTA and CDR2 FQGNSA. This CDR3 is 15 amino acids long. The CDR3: CASSLGQGETYEQYF. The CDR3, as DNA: TGTGCCAGCAGCTTAGGACAGGGGGAAACCTACGAGCAGTACTTC.

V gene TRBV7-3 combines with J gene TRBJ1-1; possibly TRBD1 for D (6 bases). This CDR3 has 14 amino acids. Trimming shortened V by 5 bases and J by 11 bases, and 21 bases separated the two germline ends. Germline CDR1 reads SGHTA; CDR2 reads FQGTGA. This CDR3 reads CASSQGPDSVGAFF. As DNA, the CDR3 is TGTGCCAGCAGCCAAGGCCCGGACAGTGTGGGGGCTTTCTTT.

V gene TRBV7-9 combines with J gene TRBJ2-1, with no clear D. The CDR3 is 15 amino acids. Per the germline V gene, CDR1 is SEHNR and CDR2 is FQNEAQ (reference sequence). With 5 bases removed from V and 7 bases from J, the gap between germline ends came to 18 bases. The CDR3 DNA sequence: TGTGCCAGCAGCCCATCAGGCCTAATAAGAAATGAGCAGTTCTTC. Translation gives CASSPSGLIRNEQFF.

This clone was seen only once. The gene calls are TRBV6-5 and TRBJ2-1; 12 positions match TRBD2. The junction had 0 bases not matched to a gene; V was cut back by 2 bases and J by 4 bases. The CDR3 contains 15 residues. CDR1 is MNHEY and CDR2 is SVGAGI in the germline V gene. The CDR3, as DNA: TGTGCCAGCAGTTACGGGACTAGCGGGTACAATGAGCAGTTCTTC. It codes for CASSYGTSGYNEQFF.

CDR3 sequence: CASSPNNGGANEQFF. The DNA for the CDR3 is TGTGCCAGCTCACCAAACAACGGGGGGGCAAATGAGCAGTTCTTC. V and J are TRBV18 and TRBJ2-1; 8 bases are shared with TRBD2. With V trimmed by 2 bases and J by 7 bases, 7 bases remained unmatched. Germline-derived CDR1 and CDR2 are KGHSH and LQKENI. This CDR3 has 15 residues.

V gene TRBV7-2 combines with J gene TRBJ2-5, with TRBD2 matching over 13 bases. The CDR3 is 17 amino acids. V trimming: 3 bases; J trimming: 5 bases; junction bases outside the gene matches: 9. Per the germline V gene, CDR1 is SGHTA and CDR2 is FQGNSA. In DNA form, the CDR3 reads TGTGCCAGCAGCTTGCAAACTAGCGGGGGGGCCTGGGAGACCCAGTACTTC. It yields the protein CASSLQTSGGAWETQYF.

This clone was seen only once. In nucleotides, the CDR3 is TGCGCCAGCAGCCAAGATAGGGGCGGAAACTATGGCTACACCTTC. Translated: CASSQDRGGNYGYTF. This chain links TRBV4-1 with TRBJ1-2; D may be TRBD1 (5 bases). CDR3 length: 15 residues. Trimming removed 0 bases from V and 2 bases from J, with 10 bases in between. The germline gives CDR1 MGHRA, CDR2 YSYEKL.

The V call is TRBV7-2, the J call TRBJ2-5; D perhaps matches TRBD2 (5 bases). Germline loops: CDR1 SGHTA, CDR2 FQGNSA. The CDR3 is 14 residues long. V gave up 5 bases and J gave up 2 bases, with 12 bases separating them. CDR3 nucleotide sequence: TGTGCCAGCAGCCCCCACGGACTTCAAGAGACCCAGTACTTC. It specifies CASSPHGLQETQYF.

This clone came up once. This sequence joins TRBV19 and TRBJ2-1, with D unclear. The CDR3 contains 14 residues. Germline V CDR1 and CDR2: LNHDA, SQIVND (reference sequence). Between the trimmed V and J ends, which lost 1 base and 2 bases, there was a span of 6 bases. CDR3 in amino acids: CASSIAPAYNEQFF. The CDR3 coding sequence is TGTGCCAGTAGTATAGCCCCTGCCTACAATGAGCAGTTCTTC.

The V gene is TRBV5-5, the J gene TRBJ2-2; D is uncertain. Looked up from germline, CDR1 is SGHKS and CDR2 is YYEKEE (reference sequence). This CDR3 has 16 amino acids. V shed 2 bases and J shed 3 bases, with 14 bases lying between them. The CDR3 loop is CASSFLDTSYTGELFF. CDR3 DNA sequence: TGTGCCAGCAGCTTCCTTGACACAAGCTACACCGGGGAGCTGTTTTTT. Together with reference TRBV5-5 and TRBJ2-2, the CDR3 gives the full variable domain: DAGVTQSPTHLIKTRGQQVTLRCSPISGHKSVSWYQQVLGQGPQFIFQYYEKEERGRGNFPDRFSARQFPNYSSELNVNALLLGDSALYLCASSFLDTSYTGELFFGEGSRLTVL.

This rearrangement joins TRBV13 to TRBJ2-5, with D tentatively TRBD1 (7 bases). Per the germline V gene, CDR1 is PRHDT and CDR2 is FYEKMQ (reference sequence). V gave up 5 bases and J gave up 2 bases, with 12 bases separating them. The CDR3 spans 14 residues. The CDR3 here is CASSRGTEQETQYF. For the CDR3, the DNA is TGTGCCAGCAGCCGCGGGACAGAGCAAGAGACCCAGTACTTC.

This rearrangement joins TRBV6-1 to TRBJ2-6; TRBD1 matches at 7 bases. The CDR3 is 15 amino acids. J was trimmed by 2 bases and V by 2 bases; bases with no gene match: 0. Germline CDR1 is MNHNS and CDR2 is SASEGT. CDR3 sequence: CASSETGAGANVLTF. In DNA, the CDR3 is TGTGCCAGCAGTGAAACAGGGGCTGGGGCCAACGTCCTGACTTTC.

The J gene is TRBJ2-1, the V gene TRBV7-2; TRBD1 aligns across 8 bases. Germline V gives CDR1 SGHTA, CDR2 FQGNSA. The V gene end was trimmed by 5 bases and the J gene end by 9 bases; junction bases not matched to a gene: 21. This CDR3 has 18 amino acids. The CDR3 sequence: CASSVRGPGEMAWSEQFF. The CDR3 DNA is TGTGCCAGCAGCGTCAGGGGGCCGGGAGAGATGGCTTGGAGTGAGCAGTTCTTC.

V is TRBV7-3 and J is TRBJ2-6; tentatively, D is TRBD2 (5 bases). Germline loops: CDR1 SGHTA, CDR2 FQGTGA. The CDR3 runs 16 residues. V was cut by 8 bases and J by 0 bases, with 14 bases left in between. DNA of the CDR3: TGTGCCAGCGGAAGACGGGGAAGCTCTGGGGCCAACGTCCTGACTTTC. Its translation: CASGRRGSSGANVLTF.

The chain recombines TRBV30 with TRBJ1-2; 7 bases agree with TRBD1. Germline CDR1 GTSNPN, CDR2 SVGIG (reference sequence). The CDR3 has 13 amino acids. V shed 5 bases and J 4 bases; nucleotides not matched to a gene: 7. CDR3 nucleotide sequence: TGTGCCTGGGAGGGACAGAGCGTCTATGGCTACACCTTC. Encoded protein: CAWEGQSVYGYTF.

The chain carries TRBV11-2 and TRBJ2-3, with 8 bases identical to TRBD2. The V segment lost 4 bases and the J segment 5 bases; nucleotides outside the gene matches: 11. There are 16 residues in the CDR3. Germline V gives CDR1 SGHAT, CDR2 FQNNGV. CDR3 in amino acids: CASSSTRAGGQDTQYF. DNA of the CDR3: TGTGCCAGCAGCTCGACGCGGGCGGGGGGCCAAGATACGCAGTATTTT.

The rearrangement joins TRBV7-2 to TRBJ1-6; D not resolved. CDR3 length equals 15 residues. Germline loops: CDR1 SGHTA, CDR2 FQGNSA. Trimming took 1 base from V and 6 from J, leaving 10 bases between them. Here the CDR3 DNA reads TGTGCCAGCAGCTTAGTGTCAGAATTTAATTCACCCCTCCACTTT. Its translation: CASSLVSEFNSPLHF.

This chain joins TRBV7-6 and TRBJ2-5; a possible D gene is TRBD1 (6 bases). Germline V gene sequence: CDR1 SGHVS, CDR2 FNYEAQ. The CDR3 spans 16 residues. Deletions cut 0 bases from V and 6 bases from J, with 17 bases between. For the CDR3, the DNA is TGTGCCAGCAGCTTAGCTAGGGGGAGAAAGGAACAGACCCAGTACTTC. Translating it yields CASSLARGRKEQTQYF.

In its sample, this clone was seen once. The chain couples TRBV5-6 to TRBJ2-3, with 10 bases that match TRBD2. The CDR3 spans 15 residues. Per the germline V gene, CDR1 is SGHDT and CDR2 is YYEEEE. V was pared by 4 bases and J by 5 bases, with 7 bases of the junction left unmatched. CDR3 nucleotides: TGTGCCAGCAGCCCGGGACTAGCGTCAGGAGATACGCAGTATTTT. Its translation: CASSPGLASGDTQYF.

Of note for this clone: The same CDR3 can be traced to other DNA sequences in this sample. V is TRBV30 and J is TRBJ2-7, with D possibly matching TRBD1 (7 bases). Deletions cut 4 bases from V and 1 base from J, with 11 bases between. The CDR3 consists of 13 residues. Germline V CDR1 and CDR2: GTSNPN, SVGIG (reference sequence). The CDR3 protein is CAWNQGGSYEQYF. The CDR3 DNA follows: TGTGCCTGGAACCAGGGGGGTTCCTACGAGCAGTACTTC. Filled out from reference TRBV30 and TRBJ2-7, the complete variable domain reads SQTIHQWPATLVQPVGSPLSLECTVEGTSNPNLYWYRQAAGRGLQLLFYSVGIGQISSEVPQNLSASRPQDRQFILSSKKLLLSDSGFYLCAWNQGGSYEQYFGPGTRLTVT.

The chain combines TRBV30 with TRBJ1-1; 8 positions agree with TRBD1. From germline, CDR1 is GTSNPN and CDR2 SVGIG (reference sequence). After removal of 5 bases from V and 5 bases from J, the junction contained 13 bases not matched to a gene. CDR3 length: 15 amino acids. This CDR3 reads CAWLPTPDRATEAFF. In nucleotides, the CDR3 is TGTGCCTGGCTACCCACCCCGGACAGGGCGACTGAAGCTTTCTTT.

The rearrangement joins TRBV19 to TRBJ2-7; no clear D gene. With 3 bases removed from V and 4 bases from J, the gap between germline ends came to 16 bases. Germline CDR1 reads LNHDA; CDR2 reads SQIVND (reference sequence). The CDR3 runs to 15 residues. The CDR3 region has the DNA TGTGCCAGTAGTATGGGTGAGGCATCCGGATACGAGCAGTACTTC. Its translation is CASSMGEASGYEQYF.

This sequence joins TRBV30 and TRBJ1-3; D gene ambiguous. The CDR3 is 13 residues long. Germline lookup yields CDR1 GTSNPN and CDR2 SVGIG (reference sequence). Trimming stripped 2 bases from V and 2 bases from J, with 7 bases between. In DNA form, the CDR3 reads TGTGCCTGGAGTCCCCTAACTGGAAACACCATATATTTT. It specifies CAWSPLTGNTIYF.

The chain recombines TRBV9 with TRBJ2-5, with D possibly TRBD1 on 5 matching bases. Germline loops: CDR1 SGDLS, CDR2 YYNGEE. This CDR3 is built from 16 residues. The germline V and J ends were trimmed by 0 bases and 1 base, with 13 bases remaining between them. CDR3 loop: CASSVAAGLSQETQYF. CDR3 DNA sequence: TGTGCCAGCAGCGTAGCGGCAGGGTTGTCCCAAGAGACCCAGTACTTC.